This passage covers 7 T cell receptor beta chains from one sample sequenced in a study of monozygotic twins with inflammatory bowel disease. Using the 5' RACE reads, TCRdb records one entry per CDR3 protein without DNA. The specimen's table records 300,000 to 450,000 distinct CDR3 sequences. The material sequenced was blood. The receptors here all came from a human donor with ulcerative colitis or Crohn's disease, or a healthy co-twin of an affected twin (not recorded which).

J is TRBJ2-2 and V is TRBV5-1; TCRdb's assignment of TRBD1 cannot be checked, as there is no DNA. Looked up from germline, CDR1 is SGHRS and CDR2 is YFSETQ. The CDR3 is made up of 18 amino acids. The CDR3 protein is CASSLINGGRGDTGELFF. Together with reference TRBV5-1 and TRBJ2-2, the CDR3 gives the full variable domain: KAGVTQTPRYLIKTRGQQVTLSCSPISGHRSVSWYQQTPGQGLQFLFEYFSETQRNKGNFPGRFSGRQFSNSRSEMNVSTLELGDSALYLCASSLINGGRGDTGELFFGEGSRLTVL.

The chain employs TRBV7-2 and TRBJ2-2; no DNA is available, so the TRBD1 call from TCRdb remains unchecked. CDR1 and CDR2 (germline): SGHTA, FQGNSA. This CDR3 has 16 residues. The CDR3 sequence: CASSLLGQGGTGELFF.

This rearrangement joins TRBV14 to TRBJ2-3; TCRdb designates TRBD2, a call that cannot be tested without DNA. The CDR3 totals 13 residues. From germline, CDR1 is SGHDN and CDR2 FVKESK. The CDR3 sequence is CASSQRSGSTQYF.

This sequence joins TRBV20-1 and TRBJ1-1; TCRdb's assignment of TRBD1 cannot be checked, as there is no DNA. The germline V gene has CDR1 DFQATT and CDR2 SNEGSKA (reference sequence). This CDR3 region has 13 residues. This CDR3 reads CSGAGGGNTEAFF.

This rearrangement joins TRBV20-1 to TRBJ2-6. The CDR3 is 14 residues long. CDR1 and CDR2 from the germline V gene are DFQATT and SNEGSKA (reference sequence). The CDR3 loop is CSASRTFGANVLTF.

The gene calls are TRBV6-5 and TRBJ2-1; TCRdb's assignment of TRBD1 cannot be checked, as there is no DNA. This CDR3 is 16 amino acids long. Germline loops: CDR1 MNHEY, CDR2 SVGAGI. This CDR3 reads CASSYRGGGFRNEQFF.

CDR3 residues: CASSSWGIQETQYF. J is TRBJ2-5 and V is TRBV12-3 or TRBV12-4; checking the TCRdb D call of TRBD1 is not possible without DNA. The CDR3 totals 14 residues.